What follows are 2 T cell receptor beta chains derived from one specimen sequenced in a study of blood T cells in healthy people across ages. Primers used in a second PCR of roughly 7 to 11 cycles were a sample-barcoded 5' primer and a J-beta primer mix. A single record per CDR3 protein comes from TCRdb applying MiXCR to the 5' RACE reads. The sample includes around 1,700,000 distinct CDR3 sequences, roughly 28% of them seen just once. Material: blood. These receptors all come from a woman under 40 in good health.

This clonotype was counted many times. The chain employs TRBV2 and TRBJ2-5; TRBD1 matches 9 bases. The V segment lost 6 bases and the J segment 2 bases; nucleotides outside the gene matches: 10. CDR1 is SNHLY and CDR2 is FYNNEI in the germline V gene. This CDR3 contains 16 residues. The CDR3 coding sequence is TGTGCCAGCAGGCCTCGACGGGACAGGGAACAAGAGACCCAGTACTTC. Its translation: CASRPRRDREQETQYF.

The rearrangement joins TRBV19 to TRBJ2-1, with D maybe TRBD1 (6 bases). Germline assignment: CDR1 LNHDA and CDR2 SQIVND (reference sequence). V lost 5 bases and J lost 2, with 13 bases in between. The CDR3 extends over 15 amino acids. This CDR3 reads CASSVYRDAYNEQFF. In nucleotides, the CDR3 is TGTGCCAGTAGTGTTTACAGGGATGCCTACAATGAGCAGTTCTTC.